Presented here are 17 T cell receptor beta chains from one specimen sequenced in a study of CXCR3-negative and CXCR3-positive naive CD8 T cells. The method, 5' RACE with UMI labels, was used to prepare the TRB cDNA libraries. Each CDR3 protein gets one entry in TCRdb, which reprocessed the 5' RACE reads and gives no DNA. The repertoire table contains about 90,000 distinct CDR3 sequences. Sequencing was performed on naive CXCR3- CD8+ T cells from blood. Subset noted: CD45RO-CCR7+CD27+CD95- naive CD8+ T cells lacking CXCR3 (TNR3-). The receptor set was obtained from a human donor in good health. Some clones in this sample may be carry-over from other donors' samples.

The CDR3 is CSPGGAGEQFF. The V call is TRBV29-1, the J call TRBJ2-1; TCRdb designates TRBD1, a call that cannot be tested without DNA. CDR1 is SQVTM, CDR2 ANQGSEA, per germline. The CDR3 has 11 residues.

This CDR3 reads CACRAGTPNTGELFF. The chain joins TRBV2 to TRBJ2-2; there is no DNA to check the TCRdb D call of TRBD1. CDR3 length equals 15 residues. Germline lookup yields CDR1 SNHLY and CDR2 FYNNEI.

The genes are TRBV5-1 and TRBJ2-7; the TCRdb D gene call, TRBD1, has no DNA to confirm it. Germline-derived CDR1 and CDR2 are SGHRS and YFSETQ. The CDR3 has 15 residues. CDR3 loop: CASSWAGTDSYEQYF. The full variable domain, its missing parts supplied by reference TRBV5-1 and TRBJ2-7, is KAGVTQTPRYLIKTRGQQVTLSCSPISGHRSVSWYQQTPGQGLQFLFEYFSETQRNKGNFPGRFSGRQFSNSRSEMNVSTLELGDSALYLCASSWAGTDSYEQYFGPGTRLTVT.

The CDR3 region is CASSPGGPAKNIQYF. V is TRBV14 and J is TRBJ2-4; TCRdb's D call of TRBD2 is untestable without DNA. In germline, CDR1 is SGHDN, CDR2 FVKESK. CDR3 length: 15 residues.

Here the CDR3 reads CASSDPRASYEQYF. V is TRBV7-6 and J is TRBJ2-7. This CDR3 region has 14 residues. The germline gives CDR1 SGHVS, CDR2 FNYEAQ.

CDR3 region: CAISERNQPQHF. This chain joins TRBV10-3 and TRBJ1-5. Germline V gives CDR1 ENHRY, CDR2 SYGVKD. The CDR3 runs 12 residues.

This CDR3 reads CASSPSPSAGTEQYF. This rearrangement joins TRBV5-1 to TRBJ2-7; TCRdb's D call, TRBD1, is unchecked because there is no DNA. Germline lookup yields CDR1 SGHRS and CDR2 YFSETQ. The CDR3 loop spans 15 amino acids.

J is TRBJ2-1 and V is TRBV6-2 or TRBV6-3; the TCRdb D gene call, TRBD1, has no DNA to confirm it. The CDR3 is 15 amino acids. CDR1 and CDR2 (germline): MNHEY, SVGEGT. Here the CDR3 reads CASSRGSGTYNEQFF.

The chain employs TRBV4-1 and TRBJ2-1; as DNA is missing, the TRBD2 call by TCRdb cannot be tested. This CDR3 spans 16 amino acids. In germline, CDR1 is MGHRA, CDR2 YSYEKL. CDR3 in amino acids: CASSQVMRGVYNEQFF.

The chain is built from TRBV6-2 or TRBV6-3 and TRBJ2-1; the D call of TRBD1 rests on TCRdb alone, since no DNA is present to check it. The CDR3 totals 12 residues. The germline gives CDR1 MNHEY, CDR2 SVGEGT. The CDR3 loop reads CAGGERYNEQFF.

V and J are TRBV5-5 and TRBJ1-1. The CDR3 has 12 amino acids. CDR1 and CDR2 (germline): SGHKS, YYEKEE (reference sequence). The chain's CDR3 is CASSLVQDGAFF.

The chain is built from TRBV28 and TRBJ2-1; the TRBD1 assignment by TCRdb is unverifiable without DNA. The CDR3 runs 13 residues. In germline, CDR1 is MDHEN, CDR2 SYDVKM. The CDR3 protein is CASRLTGGNEQFF. Full variable domain (rest looked up from reference TRBV28 and TRBJ2-1): DVKVTQSSRYLVKRTGEKVFLECVQDMDHENMFWYRQDPGLGLRLIYFSYDVKMKEKGDIPEGYSVSREKKERFSLILESASTNQTSMYLCASRLTGGNEQFFGPGTRLTVL.

This chain connects TRBV29-1 to TRBJ1-2; TCRdb returns TRBD1, unconfirmable since there is no DNA. CDR3 size: 12 residues. Germline assignment: CDR1 SQVTM and CDR2 ANQGSEA. CDR3 sequence: CSVETGAYGYTF.

The V and J genes are TRBV2 and TRBJ1-4. The CDR3 extends over 14 amino acids. The germline CDR1 and CDR2 sequences are SNHLY and FYNNEI. This CDR3 is CASSESSLNEKLFF.

The chain combines TRBV12-5 with TRBJ2-7; TCRdb's D gene call, TRBD1, goes unchecked for lack of DNA. The CDR3 spans 15 residues. Germline V lookup: CDR1 LGHNT, CDR2 FRNRAP. Here the CDR3 reads CASGLITGTAVSQYF.

The chain is built from TRBV30 and TRBJ2-2. Per the germline V gene, CDR1 is GTSNPN and CDR2 is SVGIG (reference sequence). CDR3 length: 13 residues. The CDR3 reads CAWSVLEAGELFF.

CDR3 region: CASSLTEGLYNEQFF. The rearrangement joins TRBV5-1 to TRBJ2-1; the D call from TCRdb, TRBD2, cannot be confirmed without DNA. CDR3 length: 15 residues. Germline assignment: CDR1 SGHRS and CDR2 YFSETQ.